One sample yielded the 10 T cell receptor beta chains listed below, sequenced in a study of cytomegalovirus exposure and HLA in healthy donors. The study ran its PCR with 60 Vbeta and 13 Jbeta primers. Profiled with immunoSEQ multiplex PCR; TCRdb holds only in-frame clones, not every one. The repertoire holds roughly 160,000 clones, with about 80% as singletons. The sample was PBMCs. All receptors come from a woman aged 45-65 years in good health and CMV-seronegative.

This clone was observed a single time. The chain joins TRBV2 to TRBJ2-7; 8 bases line up with TRBD1. This CDR3 spans 15 amino acids. V lost 6 bases to trimming and J lost 2 bases; unmatched junction nucleotides: 9. The germline V gene has CDR1 SNHLY and CDR2 FYNNEI. Here the CDR3 reads CASREGQALTYEQYF. As DNA, the CDR3 is TGTGCCAGCAGAGAGGGACAGGCGTTAACCTACGAGCAGTACTTC. The full variable domain, its missing parts supplied by reference TRBV2 and TRBJ2-7, is EPEVTQTPSHQVTQMGQEVILRCVPISNHLYFYWYRQILGQKVEFLVSFYNNEISEKSEIFDDQFSVERPDGSNFTLKIRSTKLEDSAMYFCASREGQALTYEQYFGPGTRLTVT.

This clone was observed a few times. The chain couples TRBV18 to TRBJ1-5, with TRBD1 matching over 10 bases. J lost 4 bases, V lost 3 bases, and 9 bases had no gene match. Germline CDR1 KGHSH, CDR2 LQKENI. This CDR3 contains 17 residues. This chain's CDR3 is CASSPADRGPSNQPQHF. CDR3 sequence (DNA): TGTGCCAGCTCACCCGCCGACAGGGGGCCATCTAATCAGCCCCAGCATTTT.

Remarks on this clone: At one boundary the junction diverges from the germline segment, which might be a read error. This chain links TRBV6-6 with TRBJ2-3; the D gene is possibly TRBD2 (6 bases). The CDR3 contains 13 residues. Germline V gene sequence: CDR1 MNHNY, CDR2 SVGAGI (reference sequence). Here the CDR3 reads CASKETPQRASFF. For the CDR3, the DNA is TGTGCCAGCAAAGAAACCCCACAGCGGGCTTCCTTTTTT.

V usage is TRBV28 and J usage is TRBJ2-7; 7 bases agree with TRBD2. Germline-derived CDR1 and CDR2 are MDHEN and SYDVKM. The CDR3 runs to 14 residues. Trimming at V came to 0 bases and at J to 4 bases, leaving 3 bases not matched to a gene. The CDR3 is CASSLWQGGYEQYF. CDR3 nucleotides: TGTGCCAGCAGTTTATGGCAGGGAGGGTACGAGCAGTACTTC.

This clone showed up just once. The chain combines TRBV6-4 with TRBJ2-6; 8 bases match TRBD1. This CDR3 contains 16 residues. The V gene's germline CDR1 is MRHNA and CDR2 SNTAGT. V was pared by 3 bases and J by 2 bases, with 3 bases of the junction left unmatched. CDR3 region: CASSEQGVAGANVLTF. In DNA form, the CDR3 reads TGTGCCAGCAGTGAACAGGGGGTAGCTGGGGCCAACGTCCTGACTTTC.

The chain recombines TRBV5-4 with TRBJ1-5; no clear D gene. Germline V gene lookup returns CDR1 SGHNT and CDR2 YYREEE (reference sequence). Trimming stripped 0 bases from V and 1 base from J, with 5 bases between. The CDR3 consists of 14 residues. The CDR3 coding sequence is TGTGCCAGCAGCTTGGGGCCGAGCAATCAGCCCCAGCATTTT. Translating it yields CASSLGPSNQPQHF.

The CDR3 DNA reads as TGTGCCAGCGGACAGGTCATCTACGAGCAGTACTTC. Protein sequence: CASGQVIYEQYF. V gene TRBV11-3 combines with J gene TRBJ2-7, with 7 bases that match TRBD1. Losses at the gene ends were 8 bases for V and 3 bases for J; bases not matched to a gene: 4. The CDR3 length is 12 residues. Germline-derived CDR1 and CDR2 are SGHNT and YENEEA.

This clone was detected only once. This chain connects TRBV19 to TRBJ1-4; D is undetermined. Germline loops: CDR1 LNHDA, CDR2 SQIVND (reference sequence). V lost 5 bases, J lost 5 bases, and 15 bases lay in between. The CDR3 has 15 amino acids. This CDR3 is CASSLASGLNEKLFF. CDR3 DNA: TGTGCCAGTAGTCTTGCCTCGGGTCTCAATGAAAAACTGTTTTTT.

This clone has a handful of counts. The chain recombines TRBV6-4 with TRBJ2-3; 11 bases match TRBD2. The CDR3 contains 16 residues. Looked up from germline, CDR1 is MRHNA and CDR2 is SNTAGT. The ends lost 0 bases at V and 2 bases at J; junction bases unmatched: 1. CDR3 loop: CASSDSSGRATDTQYF. DNA for the CDR3: TGTGCCAGCAGTGACTCTAGCGGGAGGGCCACAGATACGCAGTATTTT.

The chain is built from TRBV5-6 and TRBJ2-2; TRBD2 might be the D (7 bases). This CDR3 region has 17 residues. Trimming shortened V by 4 bases and J by 2 bases, and 18 bases separated the two germline ends. The germline V gene encodes CDR1 SGHDT and CDR2 YYEEEE. The CDR3 region is CASSDRRGAINTGELFF. For the CDR3, the DNA is TGTGCCAGCAGCGACCGTCGGGGGGCCATTAACACCGGGGAGCTGTTTTTT.